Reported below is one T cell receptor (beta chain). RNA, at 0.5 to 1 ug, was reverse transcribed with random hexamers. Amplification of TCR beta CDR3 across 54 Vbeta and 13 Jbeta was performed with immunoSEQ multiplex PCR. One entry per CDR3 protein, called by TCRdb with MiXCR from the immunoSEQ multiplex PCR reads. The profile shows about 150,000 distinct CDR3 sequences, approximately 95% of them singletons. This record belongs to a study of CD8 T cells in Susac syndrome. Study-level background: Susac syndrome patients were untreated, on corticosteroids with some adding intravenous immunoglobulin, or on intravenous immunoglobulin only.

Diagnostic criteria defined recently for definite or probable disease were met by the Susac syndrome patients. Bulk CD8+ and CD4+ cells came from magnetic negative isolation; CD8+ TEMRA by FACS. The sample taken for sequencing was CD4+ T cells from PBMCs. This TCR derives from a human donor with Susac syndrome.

The CDR3 coding sequence is TGCAGTGCCAATACTCAGAATGAGGGCACGCAGTATTTT. This encodes CSANTQNEGTQYF. The chain combines TRBV20-1 with TRBJ2-3; possible D gene TRBD2, 5 bases. From germline, CDR1 is DFQATT and CDR2 SNEGSKA (reference sequence). CDR3 length: 13 amino acids. The V and J ends lost 6 bases and 9 bases respectively, with 19 bases between them.